This entry lists 3 T cell receptor beta chains sequenced from one sample in a study of prognosis after radiotherapy for stage I lung cancer. With two-round multiplex PCR, TCR beta CDR3 sequences were amplified from genomic DNA. Each TRBV and TRBJ gene had its own primer in the first PCR round. TCRdb re-called the multiplex PCR reads with MiXCR, one entry per CDR3 protein. The table lists more than 15,000 distinct CDR3 sequences, just under 45% of them singletons. The specimen comprised PBMCs, sampled before or after stereotactic body radiation therapy (not recorded which). The receptors shown here come from a donor of 50 years or more with non-small cell lung cancer.

This chain uses TRBV20-1 with TRBJ2-1; 9 bases agree with TRBD2. The CDR3 length is 17 residues. Per the germline V gene, CDR1 is DFQATT and CDR2 is SNEGSKA (reference sequence). Trimming at V came to 0 bases and at J to 9 bases, leaving 15 bases not matched to a gene. CDR3 nucleotides: TGCAGTGCTAGAGATGGAACCAGCGGGAGGCCCGGCGGTGAGCAGTTCTTC. It is translated as CSARDGTSGRPGGEQFF.

Judged by abundance, this clonotype is medium-sized. This chain joins TRBV5-1 and TRBJ2-7; a weak D match, TRBD1 (5 bases). The germline CDR1 and CDR2 sequences are SGHRS and YFSETQ. The ends were cut back, 0 bases at V and 3 bases at J, with 10 bases in the middle. The CDR3 extends over 14 amino acids. The CDR3 here is CASSLGGQGYEQYF. In nucleotides, the CDR3 is TGCGCCAGCAGCTTGGGGGGTCAGGGCTACGAGCAGTACTTC.

This clonotype occurred many times. The chain employs TRBV2 and TRBJ2-2, with 9 nucleotides matching TRBD2. Trimming took 5 bases from V and 4 from J; bases not matched to a gene: 5. The CDR3 is made up of 15 amino acids. The germline V gene has CDR1 SNHLY and CDR2 FYNNEI. DNA for the CDR3: TGTGCCAGCAGTATAGCGGGAGCCGCCACCGGGGAGCTGTTTTTT. Translation gives CASSIAGAATGELFF.